This passage covers 21 T cell receptor beta chains from one sample sequenced in a study of T cells in Graves' hyperthyroidism and ophthalmopathy. Regions amplified from RNA transcripts were the TCR beta CDR3 regions. RT-PCR in the first round (using the HTBI primer set) targeted the TCR CDR3. TCRdb recomputed calls from the multiplex PCR reads with MiXCR, one row per CDR3 protein. This sample carries about 520,000 distinct CDR3 sequences, approximately 25% of them seen once, and the ten largest clones take around 10%. Source material: blood. The receptors come from a woman under 40 with Graves' ophthalmopathy.

V and J are TRBV7-9 and TRBJ1-1, with D uncertain. The CDR3 length is 13 residues. Germline V gene data show CDR1 as SEHNR and CDR2 as FQNEAQ (reference sequence). V was pared by 5 bases and J by 5 bases, with 12 bases between. CDR3 DNA: TGTGCCAGCAGCCAAATCACGGGAACTGAAGCTTTCTTT. Encoded protein: CASSQITGTEAFF.

This clonotype came up many times. The J gene is TRBJ1-1, the V gene TRBV4-1; the D is unclear. Deletions cut 3 bases from V and 1 base from J, with 9 bases between. Germline assignment: CDR1 MGHRA and CDR2 YSYEKL. CDR3 length equals 14 residues. CDR3 in DNA: TGCGCCAGCAGCCACCAGCTTGGGAACACTGAAGCTTTCTTT. It yields the protein CASSHQLGNTEAFF.

This chain joins TRBV2 and TRBJ1-1; 7 bases line up with TRBD1. CDR3 size: 16 residues. V shed 3 bases, J shed 4 bases, and the junction held 11 bases outside the gene matches. In germline, CDR1 is SNHLY, CDR2 FYNNEI. The CDR3 DNA reads as TGTGCCAGCAGTGACTATCTGGGACAGCAGTCCACTGAAGCTTTCTTT. Encoded protein: CASSDYLGQQSTEAFF. The full variable domain, rest sourced from reference TRBV2 and TRBJ1-1, is EPEVTQTPSHQVTQMGQEVILRCVPISNHLYFYWYRQILGQKVEFLVSFYNNEISEKSEIFDDQFSVERPDGSNFTLKIRSTKLEDSAMYFCASSDYLGQQSTEAFFGQGTRLTVV.

The sample holds many counts of this clonotype. V usage is TRBV6-5 and J usage is TRBJ1-5; 7 bases line up with TRBD1. Germline V gene data show CDR1 as MNHEY and CDR2 as SVGAGI. V dropped 5 bases and J dropped 0; count of bases not matched to a gene: 7. This CDR3 has 16 residues. DNA for the CDR3: TGTGCCAGCAGTCCGACAGGGTTGGCTAGCAATCAGCCCCAGCATTTT. Residues: CASSPTGLASNQPQHF.

This clonotype was detected many times. The chain uses TRBV12-5 and TRBJ1-1; D unclear. This CDR3 is built from 14 residues. Germline CDR1 and CDR2: LGHNT and FRNRAP. V dropped 2 bases and J dropped 1 base, with 8 bases sitting between them. CDR3 coding DNA: TGTGCTAGTGGTTTGTGGGAGAGGAACACTGAAGCTTTCTTT. It codes for CASGLWERNTEAFF.

In this sample, this clonotype turned up many times. The CDR3 region is CASSHSSYEQYF. CDR3 coding DNA: TGTGCCAGCAGCCATAGCAGCTACGAGCAGTACTTC. This sequence joins TRBV3-1 and TRBJ2-7; no reliable D call. V lost 3 bases, J lost 3 bases, and 6 bases lay in between. The CDR3 sequence is 12 residues long. Germline V gene lookup returns CDR1 LGHDT and CDR2 YNNKEL (reference sequence).

A few counts support this clonotype. The gene calls are TRBV4-1 and TRBJ2-7; TRBD1 matches at 7 bases. The CDR3 is 13 residues long. Trimming cost V 4 bases and J 6 bases; bases outside gene matches: 6. CDR1 is MGHRA and CDR2 is YSYEKL in the germline V gene. DNA of the CDR3: TGCGCCAGCAGCCCGGCGGACAGGCCCGAGCAGTACTTC. This codes for CASSPADRPEQYF.

At least ten counts were recorded for this clonotype. A much more abundant neighbour one base away suggests this may be a read error. The chain is built from TRBV6-2 or TRBV6-3 and TRBJ2-5; D is unclear. Looked up from germline, CDR1 is MNHEY and CDR2 is SVGEGT. The CDR3 loop spans 12 amino acids. For the CDR3, the DNA is TGTGCCAGCAGCCTACCCGGAGAGGCCCAGTACTTC. It specifies CASSLPGEAQYF.

This clonotype has ten or more counts. The rearrangement joins TRBV12-3 or TRBV12-4 to TRBJ2-5; tentative D call: TRBD2 (5 bases). The length of the CDR3 is 18 residues. Trimming stripped 3 bases from V and 2 bases from J, with 22 bases between. The CDR3 is CASSFFSRGLAKQETQYF. The CDR3 DNA reads TGTGCCAGCAGTTTTTTTTCTCGAGGACTCGCAAAGCAAGAGACCCAGTACTTC.

The chain carries TRBV19 and TRBJ1-1; D remains ambiguous. Between the trimmed V and J ends, which lost 5 bases and 4 bases, there was a span of 14 bases. CDR3 length: 14 amino acids. The germline CDR1 and CDR2 sequences are LNHDA and SQIVND (reference sequence). CDR3 in amino acids: CASSPYHGVTEAFF. The CDR3 bases are TGTGCCAGTAGTCCTTATCACGGAGTCACTGAAGCTTTCTTT. The full variable domain, in which reference TRBV19 and TRBJ1-1 provide the parts outside the CDR3, is DGGITQSPKYLFRKEGQNVTLSCEQNLNHDAMYWYRQDPGQGLRLIYYSQIVNDFQKGDIAEGYSVSREKKESFPLTVTSAQKNPTAFYLCASSPYHGVTEAFFGQGTRLTVV.

This sequence joins TRBV6-1 and TRBJ1-1, with unresolved D. The V gene's germline CDR1 is MNHNS and CDR2 SASEGT. The CDR3 covers 14 residues. Deletions cut 2 bases from V and 0 bases from J, with 7 bases between. The CDR3 region is CASSEIGMNTEAFF. As DNA, the CDR3 is TGTGCCAGCAGTGAAATAGGCATGAACACTGAAGCTTTCTTT.

This clonotype was detected ten times or more. CDR3 sequence reads: CSARANTGELFF. The CDR3 coding sequence is TGCAGTGCTAGAGCGAACACCGGGGAGCTGTTTTTT. The V call is TRBV20-1, the J call TRBJ2-2; D is undetermined. Germline V gene lookup returns CDR1 DFQATT and CDR2 SNEGSKA (reference sequence). Trimming cost V 1 base and J 0 bases, with 0 bases left between them. This CDR3 contains 12 residues.

The chain combines TRBV2 with TRBJ2-7; D gene uncertain. Deletions cut 10 bases from V and 0 bases from J, with 16 bases between. The CDR3 runs to 14 residues. In germline, CDR1 is SNHLY, CDR2 FYNNEI. CDR3 in amino acids: CANRTPSSSYEQYF. The CDR3 DNA reads as TGTGCCAACCGGACCCCTTCGAGCTCCTACGAGCAGTACTTC.

The table lists this clonotype with many counts. The chain employs TRBV28 and TRBJ2-7; TRBD1 is a possible D gene (5 bases). Trimming cost V 4 bases and J 4 bases, with 20 bases left between them. The germline V gene encodes CDR1 MDHEN and CDR2 SYDVKM. This CDR3 is built from 16 residues. CDR3 DNA sequence: TGTGCCAGCAGTTCCCCTTTTGGCCAAAGGGGATACGAGCAGTACTTC. Translating it yields CASSSPFGQRGYEQYF. Together with reference TRBV28 and TRBJ2-7, the CDR3 gives the full variable domain: DVKVTQSSRYLVKRTGEKVFLECVQDMDHENMFWYRQDPGLGLRLIYFSYDVKMKEKGDIPEGYSVSREKKERFSLILESASTNQTSMYLCASSSPFGQRGYEQYFGPGTRLTVT.

The chain joins TRBV20-1 to TRBJ2-7; D is ambiguous. Looked up from germline, CDR1 is DFQATT and CDR2 is SNEGSKA (reference sequence). Trimming took 1 base from V and 3 from J, leaving 10 bases between them. The CDR3 is 13 residues long. Here the CDR3 DNA reads TGCAGTGCTAGAGTAGGCAGTATCTACGAGCAGTACTTC. As protein: CSARVGSIYEQYF.

This clonotype was seen at least ten times. CDR3 amino acids: CASSLDGVGQPQHF. The CDR3 DNA follows: TGCGCCAGCAGCTTGGATGGGGTTGGTCAGCCCCAGCATTTT. The chain employs TRBV5-1 and TRBJ1-5; D unresolved. The germline V gene has CDR1 SGHRS and CDR2 YFSETQ. The CDR3 is 14 residues long. V lost 0 bases and J lost 6, with 10 bases in between.

The table lists this clonotype with a few counts. V gene TRBV24-1 combines with J gene TRBJ2-2; the D gene is possibly TRBD1 (6 bases). V dropped 4 bases and J dropped 6 bases, with 11 bases sitting between them. The CDR3 covers 14 residues. The germline CDR1 and CDR2 sequences are KGHDR and SFDVKD. The CDR3 DNA reads as TGTGCCACCAGTGAGTTGAAGGGGGCCGGGGAGCTGTTTTTT. As protein: CATSELKGAGELFF.

This clonotype has a count of ten or more. The rearrangement joins TRBV11-2 to TRBJ2-7, with D perhaps TRBD1 (6 bases). From germline, CDR1 is SGHAT and CDR2 FQNNGV. The CDR3 covers 14 residues. V was cut by 5 bases and J by 1 base, with 12 bases left in between. The CDR3 spells CASSPRQDSYEQYF. CDR3 nucleotides: TGTGCCAGCAGCCCCCGACAGGATTCCTACGAGCAGTACTTC.

This clonotype was recorded a few times. The chain employs TRBV6-5 and TRBJ1-2; D ambiguous. The CDR3 runs 10 residues. V was clipped by 7 bases and J by 4 bases, with 4 bases between them. CDR1 is MNHEY, CDR2 SVGAGI, per germline. This CDR3 is CASTPYGYTF. The CDR3 nucleotides are TGTGCCAGCACTCCCTATGGCTACACCTTC.

In DNA form, the CDR3 reads TGTGCCAGCAGTTACTCCCCGCTTCTCGGAGGGACTGAAGCTTTCTTT. Protein: CASSYSPLLGGTEAFF. The chain joins TRBV6-5 to TRBJ1-1; D is ambiguous. With 0 bases removed from V and 5 bases from J, the gap between germline ends came to 16 bases. CDR3 length: 16 residues. Germline V gene lookup returns CDR1 MNHEY and CDR2 SVGAGI.

This clonotype was observed at least ten times. The genes are TRBV6-5 and TRBJ2-7; D possibly corresponds to TRBD1 (5 bases). CDR1 MNHEY and CDR2 SVGAGI come from the germline V gene. The V and J ends lost 2 bases and 2 bases respectively, with 7 bases between them. There are 13 residues in the CDR3. The CDR3 coding sequence is TGTGCCAGCAGTTACGACAGAGCCTACGAGCAGTACTTC. As protein: CASSYDRAYEQYF.